This is a list of T cell receptor beta chains from one sample in a study of blood T cell repertoires in COVID-19. The assay was immunoSEQ multiplex PCR, and TCRdb's table has in-frame clones only and misses some. The top ten hold approximately 11% of the sample, which has some 290,000 clones, 88% seen once. The sample comprised peripheral blood. These TCRs come from a woman in her twenties or thirties with COVID-19, enrolled during active disease. CDR3s include the opening cysteine and the closing phenylalanine or tryptophan. The D gene is left open where the match is weak. A clone size is listed for some rows: how often the clone was seen (once, few, many), or a class if it is expanded.

abundance	v_gene	d_gene	j_gene	CDR3aa	CDR3nt
-	TRBV6-1	-	TRBJ1-4	CASSERGGRGEKLFF	TGTGCCAGCAGTGAACGAGGGGGAAGAGGTGAAAAACTGTTTTTT
-	TRBV5-1	TRBD1	TRBJ1-2	CASSLDTGDYGYTF	TGCGCCAGCAGCTTGGATACAGGGGATTACGGCTACACCTTC
-	TRBV28	TRBD1	TRBJ1-1	CASSTRSRGLTEAFF	TGTGCCAGCAGTACCCGGAGCAGGGGGCTGACTGAAGCTTTCTTT
-	TRBV4-1	-	TRBJ2-2	CASSQDTDRQAGELFF	TGCGCCAGCAGCCAAGATACAGACCGTCAGGCCGGGGAGCTGTTTTTT
-	TRBV7-8	TRBD2	TRBJ2-1	CASSPTSGRPSSYNEQFF	TGTGCCAGCAGCCCAACTAGCGGGAGGCCAAGCTCCTACAATGAGCAGTTCTTC
-	TRBV19	-	TRBJ2-6	CASSIQVSGANVLTF	TGTGCCAGTAGTATCCAGGTCTCTGGGGCCAACGTCCTGACTTTC
-	TRBV28	TRBD1	TRBJ2-5	CASSRMGQAGRETQYF	TGTGCCAGCAGTAGAATGGGACAGGCGGGAAGAGAGACCCAGTACTTC
few	TRBV28	TRBD1	TRBJ1-2	CASSLTGTRNYGYTF	TGTGCCAGCAGTTTGACAGGGACAAGAAACTATGGCTACACCTTC
-	TRBV20-1	-	TRBJ2-7	CSASKSPRGDEQYF	TGCAGTGCTAGTAAGTCCCCCAGGGGAGACGAGCAGTACTTC
once	TRBV30	-	TRBJ1-4	CAWTNGQINEKLFF	TGTGCCTGGACCAATGGACAGATTAATGAAAAACTGTTTTTT
-	TRBV6-5	-	TRBJ1-2	CASRGPGGGNYGYTF	TGTGCCAGCAGAGGCCCAGGCGGGGGGAACTATGGCTACACCTTC
-	TRBV7-2	TRBD2	TRBJ2-4	CASSLATSGFRRLAKNIQYF	TGTGCCAGCAGCTTAGCGACTAGCGGGTTCCGGCGATTAGCCAAAAACATTCAGTACTTC
-	TRBV19	-	TRBJ2-2	CASSPQVGGTGELFF	TGTGCCAGTAGTCCTCAAGTGGGAGGTACCGGGGAGCTGTTTTTT
-	TRBV7-2	-	TRBJ1-5	CASSLGDILNQPQHF	TGTGCCAGCAGCTTAGGAGACATTCTCAATCAGCCCCAGCATTTT
-	TRBV7-3	-	TRBJ2-6	CASSPSSGANVLTF	TGTGCCAGCAGCCCTAGCTCTGGGGCCAACGTCCTGACTTTC
-	TRBV27	-	TRBJ1-1	CASRGVGVGMNTEAFF	TGTGCCAGCAGGGGCGTGGGAGTTGGGATGAACACTGAAGCTTTCTTT
-	TRBV5-1	-	TRBJ2-1	CASSPQPIASPGNEQFF	TGCGCCAGCAGCCCCCAACCCATAGCGTCCCCGGGAAATGAGCAGTTCTTC
-	TRBV15	-	TRBJ1-1	CATSRAGDYNTEAFF	TGTGCCACCAGCAGAGCGGGGGACTACAACACTGAAGCTTTCTTT
-	TRBV7-9	TRBD1	TRBJ2-1	CASKTGDNEQFF	TGTGCCAGCAAGACAGGGGACAATGAGCAGTTCTTC
-	TRBV5-4	-	TRBJ2-3	CASSLGGRFRDTQYF	TGTGCCAGCAGCTTGGGGGGCAGGTTCCGAGATACGCAGTATTTT
-	TRBV3-1/TRBV3-2	-	TRBJ2-7	CASSPSDRSYEQYF	TGTGCCAGCAGCCCTTCTGACAGGTCCTACGAGCAGTACTTC
-	TRBV6-5	-	TRBJ1-2	CASSYDTVYGYTF	TGTGCCAGCAGTTACGACACGGTCTATGGCTACACCTTC
-	TRBV18	TRBD1	TRBJ1-2	CASSPSGGRGYTF	TGTGCCAGCTCACCCTCAGGGGGACGTGGCTACACCTTC
-	TRBV28	TRBD1	TRBJ1-4	CASSRDRASGKLFF	TGTGCCAGCAGTAGGGACAGGGCCTCGGGAAAACTGTTTTTT
-	TRBV28	-	TRBJ1-5	CASSLWPTPNSNQPQHF	TGTGCCAGCAGTTTATGGCCGACACCAAATAGCAATCAGCCCCAGCATTTT
-	TRBV6-4	-	TRBJ2-3	CASSAEGAADTQYF	TGTGCCAGCAGTGCGGAGGGCGCGGCAGATACGCAGTATTTT
once	TRBV6-6	TRBD2	TRBJ2-7	CASSPLAGLYEQYF	TGTGCCAGCAGCCCCCTAGCGGGTCTTTACGAGCAGTACTTC
few	TRBV25-1	-	TRBJ1-2	CASSPGTNYGYTF	TGTGCCAGCAGTCCTGGGACAAATTATGGCTACACCTTC
-	TRBV5-6	TRBD1	TRBJ1-2	CASSQKNSGDRGGYTF	TGTGCCAGCAGCCAGAAAAATTCAGGGGACAGGGGTGGCTACACCTTC
-	TRBV7-2	TRBD2	TRBJ2-7	CASSLSSGRAGENHEQYF	TGTGCCAGCAGCCTCTCTAGCGGGAGGGCCGGGGAAAACCACGAGCAGTACTTC
-	TRBV7-9	TRBD1	TRBJ1-4	CASSPTGAFEKLFF	TGTGCCAGCAGCCCCACAGGGGCGTTTGAAAAACTGTTTTTT
-	TRBV7-3	TRBD2	TRBJ2-7	CASSLMPGGSYEQYF	TGTGCCAGCAGCTTAATGCCGGGGGGGAGCTACGAGCAGTACTTC
-	TRBV19	TRBD1	TRBJ1-5	CASSGRTGPFGNQPQHF	TGTGCCAGTAGTGGCAGGACAGGGCCCTTTGGCAATCAGCCCCAGCATTTT
-	TRBV4-2	-	TRBJ2-7	CASSLAGTMGEQYF	TGTGCCAGCAGCCTTGCGGGAACAATGGGCGAGCAGTACTTC
-	TRBV6-6	-	TRBJ2-2	CASRPGTGDTGELFF	TGTGCCAGCAGACCCGGGACTGGAGACACCGGGGAGCTGTTTTTT
few	TRBV7-3	TRBD2	TRBJ2-3	CASSLAGGTDTQYF	TGTGCCAGCAGCTTAGCGGGAGGAACAGATACGCAGTATTTT
-	TRBV3-1/TRBV3-2	TRBD2	TRBJ2-7	CASSPSLAGGEQYF	TGTGCCAGCAGCCCGTCACTAGCGGGAGGCGAGCAGTACTTC